Listed here are 26 T cell receptor beta chains from one sample, sequenced in a study of T cell repertoires in ileal Crohn's disease. The method was immunoSEQ multiplex PCR; TCRdb's version includes in-frame clones alone and lacks a portion of them. The sample consists of over 8,500 clones, about 80% of them appearing once. Time point described: neoterminal ileum biopsy at postoperative endoscopy, about 6 months after surgery. What was sequenced was ileal tissue. The receptors were gathered from an adult with Crohn's disease.

The rearrangement joins TRBV5-1 to TRBJ1-1; TRBD1 might be the D (5 bases). Germline V CDR1 and CDR2: SGHRS, YFSETQ. CDR3 size: 15 residues. Trimming left V 0 bases short and J 3 bases short, with 12 bases between. CDR3 sequence (DNA): TGCGCCAGCAGCTTGGGACGCGGGGCCTACACTGAAGCTTTCTTT. As protein: CASSLGRGAYTEAFF.

V and J are TRBV5-1 and TRBJ1-3; D is unresolved. CDR3 length: 17 residues. Germline V gene lookup returns CDR1 SGHRS and CDR2 YFSETQ. V lost 0 bases and J 0 bases, leaving 13 bases between the germline ends. The CDR3 nucleotides read TGCGCCAGCAGCTTGGATCCTACCTTGCCCTCTGGAAACACCATATATTTT. Translation gives CASSLDPTLPSGNTIYF. Supplemented by reference TRBV5-1 and TRBJ1-3, the full variable domain reads KAGVTQTPRYLIKTRGQQVTLSCSPISGHRSVSWYQQTPGQGLQFLFEYFSETQRNKGNFPGRFSGRQFSNSRSEMNVSTLELGDSALYLCASSLDPTLPSGNTIYFGEGSWLTVV.

The sample holds a few counts of this clone. The chain couples TRBV10-3 to TRBJ1-5; TRBD1 matches at 9 bases. This CDR3 contains 14 residues. J lost 6 bases, V lost 0 bases, and 0 bases had no gene match. The germline V gene encodes CDR1 ENHRY and CDR2 SYGVKD. CDR3 sequence: CAISESTGGQPQHF. The CDR3 DNA follows: TGTGCCATCAGTGAGTCGACAGGGGGTCAGCCCCAGCATTTT.

The chain joins TRBV5-4 to TRBJ2-6; 10 bases line up with TRBD1. The CDR3 loop spans 17 amino acids. Germline loops: CDR1 SGHNT, CDR2 YYREEE (reference sequence). The V and J ends lost 0 bases and 4 bases, in that order; junction bases with no gene match: 4. The CDR3 DNA follows: TGTGCCAGCAGCTTGGGACAGGGGGCAGGCGGGGCCAACGTCCTGACTTTC. This gives the protein CASSLGQGAGGANVLTF. The variable domain in full, with the rest retrieved from reference TRBV5-4 and TRBJ2-6, is ETGVTQSPTHLIKTRGQQVTLRCSSQSGHNTVSWYQQALGQGPQFIFQYYREEENGRGNFPPRFSGLQFPNYSSELNVNALELDDSALYLCASSLGQGAGGANVLTFGAGSRLTVL.

The CDR3, as DNA: TGTGCCAGCAGCGGACAGGGGGCGGACACTGAAGCTTTCTTT. The encoded protein is CASSGQGADTEAFF. The chain has TRBV7-3 and TRBJ1-1; 11 nucleotides line up with TRBD1. Germline V gene lookup returns CDR1 SGHTA and CDR2 FQGTGA. Losses at the gene ends were 5 bases for V and 3 bases for J; bases not matched to a gene: 2. CDR3 length: 14 residues.

This chain connects TRBV6-1 to TRBJ1-6, with D tentatively TRBD1 (6 bases). This CDR3 has 14 amino acids. The ends were cut back, 7 bases at V and 9 bases at J, with 16 bases in the middle. Germline CDR1 reads MNHNS; CDR2 reads SASEGT. The CDR3 DNA sequence: TGTGCCAGCACCCTACAGGGCGAAGGTTCACCCCTCCACTTT. This sequence encodes CASTLQGEGSPLHF.

The rearrangement joins TRBV6-5 to TRBJ1-6; 9 bases line up with TRBD1. Trimming removed 6 bases from V and 11 bases from J; junction bases left unmatched: 8. This CDR3 has 14 amino acids. The germline gives CDR1 MNHEY, CDR2 SVGAGI. CDR3 DNA sequence: TGTGCCAGCAGCCAACCGGGACAGGGCGCACCCCTCCACTTT. Translating it yields CASSQPGQGAPLHF.

The chain carries TRBV5-1 and TRBJ1-2; D gene unclear. Germline lookup yields CDR1 SGHRS and CDR2 YFSETQ. The CDR3 loop spans 13 amino acids. V lost 1 base to trimming and J lost 4 bases, with 8 bases between them. The CDR3 sequence: CASSLRLSYGYTF. CDR3 in DNA: TGCGCCAGCAGCTTGAGACTGTCCTATGGCTACACCTTC.

The chain combines TRBV6-5 with TRBJ2-5; possibly TRBD2 for D (6 bases). V gave up 2 bases and J gave up 3 bases, with 7 bases separating them. The CDR3 spans 13 residues. Germline CDR1 MNHEY, CDR2 SVGAGI. The CDR3 DNA sequence: TGTGCCAGCAGTTACGGCGGGGAAGAGACCCAGTACTTC. As protein: CASSYGGEETQYF.

This clone was counted only a few times. The chain joins TRBV18 to TRBJ1-3; no clear D. V shed 0 bases and J shed 7 bases, with 7 bases lying between them. The CDR3 consists of 13 residues. Per germline, CDR1 KGHSH and CDR2 LQKENI. In nucleotides, the CDR3 is TGTGCCAGCTCACCACCGTCGGTCAACACCATATATTTT. Translating gives CASSPPSVNTIYF.

This clone was seen just once. The chain has TRBV4-3 and TRBJ1-3, with TRBD1 as a possible D gene (5 bases). The germline V gene has CDR1 LGHNA and CDR2 YSLEER. CDR3 size: 17 residues. With 0 bases removed from V and 4 bases from J, the gap between germline ends came to 16 bases. The CDR3 coding sequence is TGCGCCAGCAGCCAAGACAGGCAGGGATATACCGGAAACACCATATATTTT. Its protein is CASSQDRQGYTGNTIYF.

This clone was counted once. V gene TRBV7-9 combines with J gene TRBJ1-1; D uncertain. Germline assignment: CDR1 SEHNR and CDR2 FQNEAQ (reference sequence). The ends were cut back, 1 base at V and 5 bases at J, with 11 bases in the middle. The CDR3 loop spans 14 amino acids. CDR3 residues: CASSLGALSTEAFF. CDR3 nucleotides: TGTGCCAGCAGCTTAGGGGCCTTGAGTACTGAAGCTTTCTTT. Variable domain in full (rest from reference TRBV7-9 and TRBJ1-1): DTGVSQNPRHKITKRGQNVTFRCDPISEHNRLYWYRQTLGQGPEFLTYFQNEAQLEKSRLLSDRFSAERPKGSFSTLEIQRTEQGDSAMYLCASSLGALSTEAFFGQGTRLTVV.

V gene TRBV11-3 combines with J gene TRBJ2-1; weak D call: TRBD2 (5 bases). Germline assignment: CDR1 SGHNT and CDR2 YENEEA. This CDR3 spans 13 amino acids. Trimming took 1 base from V and 4 from J, leaving 5 bases between them. For the CDR3, the DNA is TGTGCCAGCAGCTTAGGGGAGTACAATGAGCAGTTCTTC. Encoded protein: CASSLGEYNEQFF.

V is TRBV5-1 and J is TRBJ2-3; the D gene is possibly TRBD1 (6 bases). The V gene's germline CDR1 is SGHRS and CDR2 YFSETQ. V was clipped by 4 bases and J by 4 bases, with 16 bases between them. CDR3 length: 15 amino acids. CDR3 coding DNA: TGCGCCAGCAGCGAAAGAACAGGGATCGCAGATACGCAGTATTTT. Translation gives CASSERTGIADTQYF.

The chain is built from TRBV27 and TRBJ1-4, with 9 bases identical to TRBD1. The CDR3 length is 14 residues. Trimming removed 5 bases from V and 8 bases from J; junction bases left unmatched: 6. Per the germline V gene, CDR1 is MNHEY and CDR2 is SMNVEV (reference sequence). Written as DNA, the CDR3 is TGTGCCAGCAGTCCCTGGACAGGGGAAGAAAAACTGTTTTTT. This sequence encodes CASSPWTGEEKLFF.

This sequence joins TRBV29-1 and TRBJ2-7; D may be TRBD2 (5 bases). Germline loops: CDR1 SQVTM, CDR2 ANQGSEA. The CDR3 is made up of 13 amino acids. Deletions cut 4 bases from V and 2 bases from J, with 12 bases between. The CDR3 DNA sequence: TGCAGCGTTGTGGAGGATTCGCCCTACGAGCAGTACTTC. Protein: CSVVEDSPYEQYF.

J is TRBJ2-7 and V is TRBV29-1; 8 nucleotides match TRBD2. This CDR3 contains 13 residues. V lost 3 bases, J lost 4 bases, and 5 bases stayed unmatched. CDR1 is SQVTM, CDR2 ANQGSEA, per germline. The CDR3 nucleotides read TGCAGCGTTGATTTCGCGGGGGGTTACGAGCAGTACTTC. Protein: CSVDFAGGYEQYF.

Relative to its sample, this clone is large. The rearrangement uses TRBV4-1 and TRBJ2-2; the match to TRBD2 covers 10 bases. The CDR3 sequence is 16 residues long. Germline V gene data show CDR1 as MGHRA and CDR2 as YSYEKL. V shed 5 bases, J shed 7 bases, and the junction held 10 bases outside the gene matches. DNA for the CDR3: TGCGCCAGCAGCTCCCGGACTAGCGGCGACGACGGGGAGCTGTTTTTT. It translates to CASSSRTSGDDGELFF.

The CDR3 spells CASSFGRGASTTEAFF. CDR3 nucleotide sequence: TGTGCCAGCAGCTTTGGGCGGGGAGCCTCCACCACTGAAGCTTTCTTT. This sequence joins TRBV5-4 and TRBJ1-1; no clear D gene. CDR3 length equals 16 residues. Trimming removed 2 bases from V and 4 bases from J, with 18 bases in between. Germline assignment: CDR1 SGHNT and CDR2 YYREEE (reference sequence).

This clone was observed once. The gene calls are TRBV2 and TRBJ1-2; D gene ambiguous. The CDR3 spans 12 residues. The V gene lost 7 bases and the J gene lost 5 bases, with 11 bases spanning the gap. Germline V gene data show CDR1 as SNHLY and CDR2 as FYNNEI. The CDR3 region has the DNA TGTGCCAGCAATGAGGCCGCATATGGCTACACCTTC. Encoded protein: CASNEAAYGYTF.

J is TRBJ1-6 and V is TRBV5-1; D possibly corresponds to TRBD1 (6 bases). The length of the CDR3 is 14 residues. Trimming left V 7 bases short and J 10 bases short, with 18 bases between. In germline, CDR1 is SGHRS, CDR2 YFSETQ. CDR3 nucleotide sequence: TGCGCCAGCGGAGAGGACAGTTCGTCCTCACCCCTCCACTTT. The encoded protein is CASGEDSSSSPLHF.

The V call is TRBV5-1, the J call TRBJ1-2, with D maybe TRBD1 (5 bases). V was trimmed by 4 bases and J by 8 bases, leaving 15 bases between them. CDR3 length: 13 amino acids. CDR1 is SGHRS and CDR2 is YFSETQ in the germline V gene. In nucleotides, the CDR3 is TGCGCCAGCAGCGCACTCACGGGGGACGGCTACACCTTC. It specifies CASSALTGDGYTF.

The chain carries TRBV6-1 and TRBJ2-2; 8 bases line up with TRBD2. Germline-derived CDR1 and CDR2 are MNHNS and SASEGT. CDR3 length: 15 residues. V shed 2 bases and J 1 base; nucleotides not matched to a gene: 0. CDR3 sequence: CASSELAGNTGELFF. CDR3 DNA sequence: TGTGCCAGCAGTGAACTAGCGGGGAACACCGGGGAGCTGTTTTTT.

The J gene is TRBJ1-2, the V gene TRBV5-1; D gene uncertain. Per germline, CDR1 SGHRS and CDR2 YFSETQ. The CDR3 has 12 residues. Trimming shortened V by 1 base and J by 6 bases, and 7 bases separated the two germline ends. The CDR3 bases are TGCGCCAGCAGCTTGAGCGGGAATGGCTACACCTTC. The encoded protein is CASSLSGNGYTF.

The CDR3 nucleotides read TGCGCCAGCAGGACCACTAGCGGGGGCAGGGAGACCCAGTACTTC. It codes for CASRTTSGGRETQYF. V and J are TRBV10-2 and TRBJ2-5; 11 nucleotides line up with TRBD2. This CDR3 spans 15 amino acids. Germline CDR1 reads WSHSY; CDR2 reads SAAADI. J gave up 5 bases and V 6 bases, and 8 bases lay outside the gene matches.

The chain recombines TRBV25-1 with TRBJ1-1; D is uncertain. Per germline, CDR1 MGHDK and CDR2 SYGVNS. The V gene lost 6 bases and the J gene lost 4 bases, with 6 bases spanning the gap. This CDR3 has 11 amino acids. The CDR3 DNA follows: TGTGCCAGCAGAGCGGCCACTGAAGCTTTCTTT. Translating gives CASRAATEAFF. Full variable domain (rest looked up from reference TRBV25-1 and TRBJ1-1): EADIYQTPRYLVIGTGKKITLECSQTMGHDKMYWYQQDPGMELHLIHYSYGVNSTEKGDLSSESTVSRIRTEHFPLTLESARPSHTSQYLCASRAATEAFFGQGTRLTVV.